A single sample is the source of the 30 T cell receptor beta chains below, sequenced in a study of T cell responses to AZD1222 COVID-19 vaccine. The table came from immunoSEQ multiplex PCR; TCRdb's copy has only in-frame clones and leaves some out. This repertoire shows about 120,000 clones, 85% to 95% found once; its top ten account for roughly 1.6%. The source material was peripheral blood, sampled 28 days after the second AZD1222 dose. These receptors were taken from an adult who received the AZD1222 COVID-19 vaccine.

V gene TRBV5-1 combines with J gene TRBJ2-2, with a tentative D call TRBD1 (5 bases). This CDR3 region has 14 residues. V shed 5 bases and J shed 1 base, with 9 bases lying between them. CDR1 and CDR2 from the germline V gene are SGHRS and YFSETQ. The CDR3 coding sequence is TGCGCCAGCAGGGCCAGGGAGAACACCGGGGAGCTGTTTTTT. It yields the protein CASRARENTGELFF.

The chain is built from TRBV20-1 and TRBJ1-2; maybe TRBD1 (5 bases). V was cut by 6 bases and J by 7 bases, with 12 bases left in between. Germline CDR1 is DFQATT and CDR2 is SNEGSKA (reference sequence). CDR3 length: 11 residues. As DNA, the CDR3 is TGCAGTGCCCGGGGCGCCGGTGGCTACACCTTC. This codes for CSARGAGGYTF.

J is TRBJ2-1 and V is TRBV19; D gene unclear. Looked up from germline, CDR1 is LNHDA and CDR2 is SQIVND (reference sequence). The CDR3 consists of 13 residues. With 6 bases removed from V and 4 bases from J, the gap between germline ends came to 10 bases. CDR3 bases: TGTGCCAGTAGCGACCAAGCTTACAATGAGCAGTTCTTC. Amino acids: CASSDQAYNEQFF.

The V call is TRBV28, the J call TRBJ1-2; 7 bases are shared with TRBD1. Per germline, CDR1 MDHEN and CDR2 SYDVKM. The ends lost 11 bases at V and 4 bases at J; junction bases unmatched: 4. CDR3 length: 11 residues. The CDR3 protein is CAGRDSYGYTF. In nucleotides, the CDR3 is TGTGCCGGCCGGGACAGCTATGGCTACACCTTC.

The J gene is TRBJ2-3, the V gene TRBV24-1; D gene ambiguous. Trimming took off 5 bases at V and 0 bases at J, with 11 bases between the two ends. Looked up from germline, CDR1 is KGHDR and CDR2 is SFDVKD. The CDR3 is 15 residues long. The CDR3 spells CATSVFGSSTDTQYF. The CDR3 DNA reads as TGTGCCACCAGTGTGTTTGGATCTAGCACAGATACGCAGTATTTT.

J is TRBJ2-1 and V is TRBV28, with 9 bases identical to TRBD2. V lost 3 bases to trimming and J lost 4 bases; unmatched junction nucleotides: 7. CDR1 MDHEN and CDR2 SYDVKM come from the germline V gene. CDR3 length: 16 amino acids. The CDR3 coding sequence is TGTGCCAGCAGTTTCTGGGCTAGCGGGGCATACAATGAGCAGTTCTTC. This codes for CASSFWASGAYNEQFF.

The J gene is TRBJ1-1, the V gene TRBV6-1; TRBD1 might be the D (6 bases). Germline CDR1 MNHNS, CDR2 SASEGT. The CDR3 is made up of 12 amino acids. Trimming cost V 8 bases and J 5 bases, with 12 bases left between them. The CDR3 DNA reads TGTGCCAGCCAGGGGATTGGGACTGAAGCTTTCTTT. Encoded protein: CASQGIGTEAFF.

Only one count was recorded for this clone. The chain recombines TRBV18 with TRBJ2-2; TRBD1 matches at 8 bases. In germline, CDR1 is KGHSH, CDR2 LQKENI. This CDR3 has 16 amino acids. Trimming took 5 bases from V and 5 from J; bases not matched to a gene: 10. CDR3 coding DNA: TGTGCCAGCTCATCTACGCGGACAGGGAATACCGGGGAGCTGTTTTTT. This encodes CASSSTRTGNTGELFF.

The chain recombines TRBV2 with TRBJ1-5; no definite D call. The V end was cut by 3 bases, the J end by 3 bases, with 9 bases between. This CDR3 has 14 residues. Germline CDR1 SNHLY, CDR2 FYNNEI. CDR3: CASSDRRTNQPQHF. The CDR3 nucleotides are TGTGCCAGCAGTGACAGGAGGACCAATCAGCCCCAGCATTTT.

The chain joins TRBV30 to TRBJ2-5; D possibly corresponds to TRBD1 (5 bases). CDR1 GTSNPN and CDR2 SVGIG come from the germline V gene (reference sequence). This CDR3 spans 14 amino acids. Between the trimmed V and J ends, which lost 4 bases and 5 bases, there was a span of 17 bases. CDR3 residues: CAWKFGAGSETQYF. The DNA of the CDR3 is TGTGCCTGGAAGTTTGGGGCAGGGTCTGAGACCCAGTACTTC.

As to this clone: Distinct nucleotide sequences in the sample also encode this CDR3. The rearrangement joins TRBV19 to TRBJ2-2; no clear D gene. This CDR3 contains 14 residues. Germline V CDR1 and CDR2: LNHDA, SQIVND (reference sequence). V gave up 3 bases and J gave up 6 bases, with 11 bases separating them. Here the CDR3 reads CASSIVGLAGELFF. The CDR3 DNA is TGTGCCAGTAGTATTGTCGGCCTGGCCGGGGAGCTGTTTTTT. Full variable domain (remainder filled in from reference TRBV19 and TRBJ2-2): DGGITQSPKYLFRKEGQNVTLSCEQNLNHDAMYWYRQDPGQGLRLIYYSQIVNDFQKGDIAEGYSVSREKKESFPLTVTSAQKNPTAFYLCASSIVGLAGELFFGEGSRLTVL.

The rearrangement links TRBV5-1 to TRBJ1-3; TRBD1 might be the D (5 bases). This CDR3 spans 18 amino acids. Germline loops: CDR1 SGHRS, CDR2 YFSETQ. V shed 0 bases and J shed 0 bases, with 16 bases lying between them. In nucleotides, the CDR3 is TGCGCCAGCAGCTTGGTGGTAACAGGCCTTCGCTCTGGAAACACCATATATTTT. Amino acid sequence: CASSLVVTGLRSGNTIYF.

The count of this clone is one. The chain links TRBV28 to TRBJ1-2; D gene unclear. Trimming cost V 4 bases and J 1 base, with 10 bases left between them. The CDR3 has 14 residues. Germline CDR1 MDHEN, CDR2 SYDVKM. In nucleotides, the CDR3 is TGTGCCAGCAGTTCTCTCTCCCATAACTATGGCTACACCTTC. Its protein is CASSSLSHNYGYTF.

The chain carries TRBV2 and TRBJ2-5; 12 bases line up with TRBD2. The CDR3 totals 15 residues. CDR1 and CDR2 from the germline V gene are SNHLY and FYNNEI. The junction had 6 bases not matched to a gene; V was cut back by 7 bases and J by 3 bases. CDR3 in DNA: TGTGCCAGCAACGAACGGACTAGCGGGGAAGAGACCCAGTACTTC. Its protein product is CASNERTSGEETQYF.

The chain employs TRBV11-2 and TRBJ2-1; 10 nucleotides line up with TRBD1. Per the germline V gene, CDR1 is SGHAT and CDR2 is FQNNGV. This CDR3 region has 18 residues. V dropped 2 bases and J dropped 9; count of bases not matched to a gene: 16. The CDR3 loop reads CASSLKKPGQGIQGEQFF. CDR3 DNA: TGTGCCAGCAGCTTAAAAAAACCGGGACAGGGGATTCAAGGTGAGCAGTTCTTC.

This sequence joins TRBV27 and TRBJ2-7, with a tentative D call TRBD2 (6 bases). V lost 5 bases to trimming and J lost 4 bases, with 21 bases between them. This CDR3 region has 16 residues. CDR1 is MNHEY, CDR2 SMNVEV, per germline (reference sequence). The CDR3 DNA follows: TGTGCCAGCAGTCCCTCCAGCGGGCCGACCACTTACGAGCAGTACTTC. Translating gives CASSPSSGPTTYEQYF.

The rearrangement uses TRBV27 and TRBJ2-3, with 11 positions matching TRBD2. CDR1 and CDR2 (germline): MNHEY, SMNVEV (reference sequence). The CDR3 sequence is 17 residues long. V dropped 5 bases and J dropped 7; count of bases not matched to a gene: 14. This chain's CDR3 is CASSLKTTSGSSYTQYF. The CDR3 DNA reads TGTGCCAGCAGTCTAAAAACCACTAGCGGGAGTTCATATACGCAGTATTTT.

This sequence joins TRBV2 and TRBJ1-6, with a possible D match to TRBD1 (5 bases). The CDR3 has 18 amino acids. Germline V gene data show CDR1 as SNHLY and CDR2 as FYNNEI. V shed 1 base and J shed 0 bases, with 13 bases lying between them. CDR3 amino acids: CASSEGGRAYSYNSPLHF. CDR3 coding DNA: TGTGCCAGCAGTGAAGGGGGCAGGGCGTACTCCTATAATTCACCCCTCCACTTT.

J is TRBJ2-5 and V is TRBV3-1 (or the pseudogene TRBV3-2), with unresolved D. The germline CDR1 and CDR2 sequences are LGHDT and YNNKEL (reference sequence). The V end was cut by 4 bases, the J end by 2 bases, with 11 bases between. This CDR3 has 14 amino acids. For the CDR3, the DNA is TGTGCCAGCAGCCCCGATACAAATCAAGAGACCCAGTACTTC. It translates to CASSPDTNQETQYF.

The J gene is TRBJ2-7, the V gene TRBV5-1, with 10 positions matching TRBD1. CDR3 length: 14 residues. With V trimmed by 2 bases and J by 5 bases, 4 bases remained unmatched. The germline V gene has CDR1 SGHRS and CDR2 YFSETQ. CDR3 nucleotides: TGCGCCAGCAGCTTCGGGACAGGGGATAACGAGCAGTACTTC. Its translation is CASSFGTGDNEQYF.

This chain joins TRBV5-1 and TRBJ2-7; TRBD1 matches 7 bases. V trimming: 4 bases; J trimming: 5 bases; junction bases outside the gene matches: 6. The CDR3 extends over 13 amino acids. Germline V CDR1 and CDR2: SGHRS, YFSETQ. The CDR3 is CASSLDRADEQYF. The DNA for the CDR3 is TGCGCCAGCAGCCTCGACAGGGCGGACGAGCAGTACTTC. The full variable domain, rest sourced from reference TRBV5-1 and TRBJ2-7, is KAGVTQTPRYLIKTRGQQVTLSCSPISGHRSVSWYQQTPGQGLQFLFEYFSETQRNKGNFPGRFSGRQFSNSRSEMNVSTLELGDSALYLCASSLDRADEQYFGPGTRLTVT.

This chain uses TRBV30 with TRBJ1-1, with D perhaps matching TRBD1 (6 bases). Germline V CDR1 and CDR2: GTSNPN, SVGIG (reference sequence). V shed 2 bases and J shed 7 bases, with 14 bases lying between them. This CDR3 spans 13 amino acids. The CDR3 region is CAWSRGGTLEAFF. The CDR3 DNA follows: TGTGCCTGGAGTAGGGGGGGGACCCTTGAAGCTTTCTTT.

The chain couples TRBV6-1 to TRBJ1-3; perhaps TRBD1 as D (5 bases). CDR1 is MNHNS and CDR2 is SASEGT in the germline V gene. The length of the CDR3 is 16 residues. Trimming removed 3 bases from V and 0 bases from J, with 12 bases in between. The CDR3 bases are TGTGCCAGCAGTGACAGACAGCAGAGCTCTGGAAACACCATATATTTT. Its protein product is CASSDRQQSSGNTIYF.

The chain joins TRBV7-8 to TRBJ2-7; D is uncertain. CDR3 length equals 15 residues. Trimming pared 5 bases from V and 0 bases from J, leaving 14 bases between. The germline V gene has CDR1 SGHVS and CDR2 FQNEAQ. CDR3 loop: CASSLRQMGSYEQYF. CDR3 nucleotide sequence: TGTGCCAGCAGCCTTAGGCAGATGGGCTCCTACGAGCAGTACTTC. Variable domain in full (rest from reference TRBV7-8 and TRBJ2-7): GAGVSQSPRYKVAKRGQDVALRCDPISGHVSLFWYQQALGQGPEFLTYFQNEAQLDKSGLPSDRFFAERPEGSVSTLKIQRTQQEDSAVYLCASSLRQMGSYEQYFGPGTRLTVT.

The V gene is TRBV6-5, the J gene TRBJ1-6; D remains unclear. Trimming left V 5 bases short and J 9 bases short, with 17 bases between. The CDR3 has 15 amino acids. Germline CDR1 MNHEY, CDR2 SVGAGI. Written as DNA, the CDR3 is TGTGCCAGCAGTCGGACTCTAGGTGAGGGTTCACCCCTCCACTTT. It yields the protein CASSRTLGEGSPLHF.

CDR3 protein: CASSKGQGGPGTEAFF. CDR3 DNA: TGCGCCAGCAGCAAGGGACAGGGAGGGCCGGGCACTGAAGCTTTCTTT. The V and J genes are TRBV5-1 and TRBJ1-1; TRBD1 agrees at 9 bases. CDR3 size: 16 residues. The J segment lost 4 bases and the V segment lost 4 bases, leaving 11 bases of the junction unmatched. CDR1 and CDR2 from the germline V gene are SGHRS and YFSETQ.

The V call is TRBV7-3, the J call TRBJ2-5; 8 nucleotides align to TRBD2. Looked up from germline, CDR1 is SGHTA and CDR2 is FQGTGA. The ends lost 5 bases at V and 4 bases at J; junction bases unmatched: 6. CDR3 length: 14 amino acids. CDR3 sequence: CASSRGGSAETQYF. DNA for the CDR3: TGTGCCAGCAGCCGCGGGGGGAGCGCAGAGACCCAGTACTTC.

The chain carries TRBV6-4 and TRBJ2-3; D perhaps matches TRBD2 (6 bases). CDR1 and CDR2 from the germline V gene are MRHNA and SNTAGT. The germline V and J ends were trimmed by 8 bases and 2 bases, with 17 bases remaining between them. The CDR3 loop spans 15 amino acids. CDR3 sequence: CASSVGTSHTDTQYF. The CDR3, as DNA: TGTGCCAGCTCTGTAGGGACTTCACACACAGATACGCAGTATTTT.

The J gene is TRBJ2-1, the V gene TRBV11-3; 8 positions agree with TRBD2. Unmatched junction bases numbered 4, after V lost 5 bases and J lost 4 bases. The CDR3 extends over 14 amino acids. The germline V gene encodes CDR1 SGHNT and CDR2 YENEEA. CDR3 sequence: CASSGLAGYNEQFF. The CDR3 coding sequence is TGTGCCAGCAGCGGACTAGCAGGATACAATGAGCAGTTCTTC. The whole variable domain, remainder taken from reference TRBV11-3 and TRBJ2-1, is EAGVVQSPRYKIIEKKQPVAFWCNPISGHNTLYWYLQNLGQGPELLIRYENEEAVDDSQLPKDRFSAERLKGVDSTLKIQPAELGDSAVYLCASSGLAGYNEQFFGPGTRLTVL.

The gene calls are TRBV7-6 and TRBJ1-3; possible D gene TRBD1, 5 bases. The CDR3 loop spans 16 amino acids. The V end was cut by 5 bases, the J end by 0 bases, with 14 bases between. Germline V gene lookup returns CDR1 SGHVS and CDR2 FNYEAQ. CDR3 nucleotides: TGTGCCAGCAGCCCTCGACAGTTGAGCTCTGGAAACACCATATATTTT. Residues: CASSPRQLSSGNTIYF.